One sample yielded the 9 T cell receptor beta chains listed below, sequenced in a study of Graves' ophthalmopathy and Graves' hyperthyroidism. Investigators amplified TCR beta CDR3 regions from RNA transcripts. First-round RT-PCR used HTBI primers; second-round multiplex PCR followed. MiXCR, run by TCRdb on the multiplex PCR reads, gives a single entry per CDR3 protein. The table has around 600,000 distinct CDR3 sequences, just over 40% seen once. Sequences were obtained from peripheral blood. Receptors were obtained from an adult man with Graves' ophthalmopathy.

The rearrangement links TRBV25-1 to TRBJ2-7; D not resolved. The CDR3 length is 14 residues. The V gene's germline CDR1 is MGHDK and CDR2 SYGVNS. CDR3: CARDRTKWPYEQYF. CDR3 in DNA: TGTGCTAGAGATCGAACGAAGTGGCCCTACGAGCAGTACTTC.

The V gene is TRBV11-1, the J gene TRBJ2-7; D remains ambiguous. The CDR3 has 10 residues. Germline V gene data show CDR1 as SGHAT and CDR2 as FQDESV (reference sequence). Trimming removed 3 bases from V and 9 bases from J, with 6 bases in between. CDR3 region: CASSFQGQYF. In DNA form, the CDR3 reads TGTGCCAGCAGCTTCCAAGGGCAGTACTTC.

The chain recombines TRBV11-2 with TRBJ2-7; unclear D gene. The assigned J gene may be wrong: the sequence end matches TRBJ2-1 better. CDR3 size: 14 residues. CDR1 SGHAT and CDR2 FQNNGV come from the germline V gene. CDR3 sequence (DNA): TGTGCCAGCAGCTTAGAACGGCTTATCGATGAGCAGTTCTTC. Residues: CASSLERLIDEQFF.

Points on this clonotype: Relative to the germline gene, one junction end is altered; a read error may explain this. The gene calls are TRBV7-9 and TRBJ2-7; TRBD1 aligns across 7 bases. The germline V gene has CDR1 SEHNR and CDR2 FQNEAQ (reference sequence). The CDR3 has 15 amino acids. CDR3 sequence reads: CASSFGQASSYELYF. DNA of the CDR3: TGTGCCAGCAGCTTCGGACAGGCTAGCTCCTACGAGCTGTACTTC.

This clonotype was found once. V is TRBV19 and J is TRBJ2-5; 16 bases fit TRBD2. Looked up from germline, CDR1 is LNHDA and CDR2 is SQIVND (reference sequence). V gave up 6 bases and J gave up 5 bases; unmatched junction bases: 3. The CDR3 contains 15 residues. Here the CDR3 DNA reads TGTGCCAGTAGACCGGGACTAGCGGGAGGGGAGACCCAGTACTTC. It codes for CASRPGLAGGETQYF. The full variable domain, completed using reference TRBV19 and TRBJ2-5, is DGGITQSPKYLFRKEGQNVTLSCEQNLNHDAMYWYRQDPGQGLRLIYYSQIVNDFQKGDIAEGYSVSREKKESFPLTVTSAQKNPTAFYLCASRPGLAGGETQYFGPGTRLLVL.

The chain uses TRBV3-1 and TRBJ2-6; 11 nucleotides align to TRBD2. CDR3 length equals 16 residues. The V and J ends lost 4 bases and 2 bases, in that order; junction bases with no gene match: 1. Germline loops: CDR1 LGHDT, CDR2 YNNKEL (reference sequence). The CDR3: CASSLAGGPGANVLTF. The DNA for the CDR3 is TGTGCCAGCAGCCTAGCGGGAGGGCCTGGGGCCAACGTCCTGACTTTC.

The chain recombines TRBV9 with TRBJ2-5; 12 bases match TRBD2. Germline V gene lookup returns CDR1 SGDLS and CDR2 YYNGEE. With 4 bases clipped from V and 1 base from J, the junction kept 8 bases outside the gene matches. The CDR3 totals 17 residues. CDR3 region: CASSQDTSGGSQETQYF. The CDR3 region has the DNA TGTGCCAGCAGCCAAGACACTAGCGGGGGGAGCCAAGAGACCCAGTACTTC.

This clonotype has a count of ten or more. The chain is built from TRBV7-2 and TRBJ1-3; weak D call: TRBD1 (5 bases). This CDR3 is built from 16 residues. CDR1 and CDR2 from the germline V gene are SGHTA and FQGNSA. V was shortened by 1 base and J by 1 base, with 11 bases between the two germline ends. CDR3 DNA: TGTGCCAGCAGCTTAGTAGCGGGACGATCTGGAAACACCATATATTTT. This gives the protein CASSLVAGRSGNTIYF.

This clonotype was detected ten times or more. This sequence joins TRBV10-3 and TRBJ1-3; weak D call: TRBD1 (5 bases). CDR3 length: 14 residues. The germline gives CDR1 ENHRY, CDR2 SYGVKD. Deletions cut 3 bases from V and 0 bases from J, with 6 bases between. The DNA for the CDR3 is TGTGCCATCAGTGAAGACAGCTCTGGAAACACCATATATTTT. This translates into CAISEDSSGNTIYF.